Following are 32 T cell receptor beta chains from one sample sequenced in a study of spatial heterogeneity in lung cancer. Study-level points and caveats: For expanded intratumoral alpha and beta TCRs, counts tracked tumor mutation counts.

Via MiXCR, TCRdb re-called the 5' RACE reads, giving one row per CDR3 protein. The repertoire holds 2,000 to 2,500 distinct CDR3 sequences, with around 25% as singletons. No antigens are known for them. Time point: sample taken at primary tumor resection. The sample consisted of lung tumor tissue, taken at surgery. All receptors derive from a male donor with early-stage non-small cell lung cancer.

This clonotype was seen only a few times. This beta chain came through as a stray read in a library set up for alpha chains, and its size says little. J is TRBJ2-1 and V is TRBV6-2 or TRBV6-3; a weak D match, TRBD2 (5 bases). V lost 5 bases and J lost 9, with 11 bases in between. CDR3 length equals 12 residues. The germline V gene encodes CDR1 MNHEY and CDR2 SVGEGT. CDR3 region: CASSPLAGEQFF. DNA for the CDR3: TGTGCCAGCAGTCCCCTAGCAGGTGAGCAGTTCTTC.

This clonotype was seen a few times. Found in a library prepared for alpha chains, this beta chain is an off-target read, and its abundance has little meaning. The V call is TRBV19, the J call TRBJ2-7, with D perhaps matching TRBD2 (6 bases). Trimming took 6 bases from V and 0 from J, leaving 9 bases between them. The CDR3 length is 13 residues. Germline V CDR1 and CDR2: LNHDA, SQIVND (reference sequence). The CDR3 sequence is CASSPGVSYEQYF. The CDR3 nucleotides are TGTGCCAGTAGCCCGGGAGTCTCCTACGAGCAGTACTTC. Full variable domain (remainder filled in from reference TRBV19 and TRBJ2-7): DGGITQSPKYLFRKEGQNVTLSCEQNLNHDAMYWYRQDPGQGLRLIYYSQIVNDFQKGDIAEGYSVSREKKESFPLTVTSAQKNPTAFYLCASSPGVSYEQYFGPGTRLTVT.

Points on this clonotype: This beta chain is off target for a library built for alpha chains, so its abundance means little. The chain has TRBV30 and TRBJ2-3; TRBD2 agrees at 9 bases. The CDR3 extends over 14 amino acids. The germline CDR1 and CDR2 sequences are GTSNPN and SVGIG (reference sequence). Trimming at V came to 0 bases and at J to 4 bases, leaving 2 bases not matched to a gene. The CDR3 here is CAWSVAGGSDTQYF. The CDR3, as DNA: TGTGCCTGGAGTGTAGCGGGAGGTTCAGATACGCAGTATTTT. Using reference TRBV30 and TRBJ2-3 for the parts outside the CDR3, the full variable domain is SQTIHQWPATLVQPVGSPLSLECTVEGTSNPNLYWYRQAAGRGLQLLFYSVGIGQISSEVPQNLSASRPQDRQFILSSKKLLLSDSGFYLCAWSVAGGSDTQYFGPGTRLTVL.

This clonotype was seen once. A single base separates this from a much larger clone, so it may be a read error. This beta chain is a stray sequence in a library constructed for alpha chains; its clone size is not meaningful. The chain recombines TRBV29-1 with TRBJ2-5, with TRBD2 identical over 7 bases. Germline CDR1 reads SQVTM; CDR2 reads ANQGSEA. The CDR3 extends over 14 amino acids. This CDR3 reads CNARPGGGQETQYF. CDR3 sequence (DNA): TGCAACGCTCGACCGGGGGGTGGGCAAGAGACCCAGTACTTC.

This clonotype is classed as medium-sized (0.01 to 0.1%). Within a library made for alpha chains, this beta chain is off target, and its count is uninformative. The CDR3, as DNA: TGTGCCAGCAGCTTCTTGCAACAAGAGACCCAGTACTTC. Translating gives CASSFLQQETQYF. This chain connects TRBV7-2 to TRBJ2-5, with no clear D. CDR1 and CDR2 (germline): SGHTA, FQGNSA. The CDR3 totals 13 residues. Trimming pared 3 bases from V and 2 bases from J, leaving 7 bases between.

Note on this clonotype: One end of the junction fails to match germline, which may point to a read error. Since it is a stray read in a library aimed at alpha chains, this beta chain has a size that is not meaningful. The chain links TRBV6-1 to TRBJ2-2; TRBD2 might be the D (5 bases). The CDR3 contains 15 residues. Germline loops: CDR1 MNHNS, CDR2 SASEGT. CDR3 nucleotides: TGTGCCACCCTACCGGGTGAACTAGGCACCGGGGAGCCGTTTTTT. This sequence encodes CATLPGELGTGEPFF.

There are a few counts of this clonotype. This beta chain is off target for a library built for alpha chains, so its abundance means little. This chain joins TRBV6-2 or TRBV6-3 and TRBJ2-7, with TRBD1 as a possible D gene (5 bases). CDR3 length: 13 amino acids. Trimming removed 6 bases from V and 6 bases from J, with 15 bases in between. Germline CDR1 and CDR2: MNHEY and SVGEGT. As DNA, the CDR3 is TGTGCCAGCAGGCTTATTCAGGGCGGCGAGCAGTACTTC. Amino acid sequence: CASRLIQGGEQYF.

In regard to this clonotype: As an off-target read in a library built for alpha chains, this beta chain has a frequency of little significance. This chain links TRBV20-1 with TRBJ2-3; D is possibly TRBD2 (6 bases). CDR3 length: 14 amino acids. V was shortened by 3 bases and J by 1 base, with 11 bases between the two germline ends. In germline, CDR1 is DFQATT, CDR2 SNEGSKA (reference sequence). DNA of the CDR3: TGCAGTGCTAGGGGGGAGGTGGGCACAGATACGCAGTATTTT. The encoded protein is CSARGEVGTDTQYF.

This clonotype is classed as large. The library was prepared for alpha chains; this beta chain is a stray read, so its frequency means little. The rearrangement uses TRBV6-5 and TRBJ2-7; D might be TRBD1 (5 bases). The germline CDR1 and CDR2 sequences are MNHEY and SVGAGI. Trimming cost V 6 bases and J 0 bases, with 12 bases left between them. This CDR3 contains 14 residues. The CDR3 sequence: CASSPRQSSYEQYF. CDR3 coding DNA: TGTGCCAGCAGCCCCCGACAGAGCTCCTACGAGCAGTACTTC.

In the case of this clonotype: One end of the junction does not line up with germline, which may come from a read error. For a library built for alpha chains, this beta chain is a stray read; little rests on its size. The rearrangement links TRBV7-2 to TRBJ2-1, with D uncertain. CDR1 and CDR2 (germline): SGHTA, FQGNSA. The CDR3 runs to 16 residues. The CDR3 DNA sequence: TGTGTCAGCAGCCCGCGGACGCTCTACTCCTACAATGAGCAGTTCTTC. Translation gives CVSSPRTLYSYNEQFF.

This clonotype qualifies as large. This beta chain slipped into a library made for alpha chains as a stray read, so its size is not meaningful. V usage is TRBV6-6 and J usage is TRBJ2-2; a weak D match, TRBD1 (5 bases). Germline V gene lookup returns CDR1 MNHNY and CDR2 SVGAGI (reference sequence). V was shortened by 6 bases and J by 5 bases, with 22 bases between the two germline ends. The CDR3 runs 17 residues. DNA of the CDR3: TGTGCCAGCAGATTCCCGACAGATTCGTTCTCTACCGGGGAGCTGTTTTTT. Encoded protein: CASRFPTDSFSTGELFF.

This clonotype ranks as medium-sized. For a library built for alpha chains, this beta chain is a stray read; little rests on its size. This chain connects TRBV20-1 to TRBJ2-7; possible D gene TRBD1, 5 bases. The CDR3 has 11 residues. V lost 6 bases to trimming and J lost 12 bases, with 18 bases between them. CDR1 is DFQATT, CDR2 SNEGSKA, per germline (reference sequence). The CDR3 spells CSADGAGLPYF. The CDR3, as DNA: TGCAGTGCGGATGGGGCCGGTCTTCCGTACTTC.

On this clonotype itself: This beta chain is an unintended read in a library built for alpha chains; its size means little. The rearrangement uses TRBV28 and TRBJ2-7; 9 bases are shared with TRBD2. The CDR3 extends over 14 amino acids. Germline V gene sequence: CDR1 MDHEN, CDR2 SYDVKM. V lost 2 bases, J lost 5 bases, and 4 bases stayed unmatched. The CDR3 here is CASSLIAGVHEQYF. The CDR3 DNA sequence: TGTGCCAGCAGTTTAATAGCGGGAGTACACGAGCAGTACTTC.

This clonotype qualifies as medium-sized (0.01 to 0.1%). This beta chain is an off-target read within a library intended for alpha chains, so its frequency means little. The chain couples TRBV28 to TRBJ2-7; TRBD1 matches 7 bases. Germline loops: CDR1 MDHEN, CDR2 SYDVKM. This CDR3 is built from 14 residues. V shed 5 bases, J shed 3 bases, and the junction held 7 bases outside the gene matches. The CDR3, as DNA: TGTGCCAGCAGTGGGACAGTGAGTCGCTACGAGCAGTACTTC. Encoded protein: CASSGTVSRYEQYF. The full variable domain, in which reference TRBV28 and TRBJ2-7 provide the parts outside the CDR3, is DVKVTQSSRYLVKRTGEKVFLECVQDMDHENMFWYRQDPGLGLRLIYFSYDVKMKEKGDIPEGYSVSREKKERFSLILESASTNQTSMYLCASSGTVSRYEQYFGPGTRLTVT.

This clonotype is large by share. Since it is a stray read in a library aimed at alpha chains, this beta chain has a size that is not meaningful. V gene TRBV19 combines with J gene TRBJ2-2, with 13 bases identical to TRBD2. Losses at the gene ends were 6 bases for V and 5 bases for J; bases not matched to a gene: 21. The germline CDR1 and CDR2 sequences are LNHDA and SQIVND (reference sequence). CDR3 length: 21 amino acids. The CDR3 is CASSHSRATSGRARGTGELFF. The CDR3 DNA reads TGTGCCAGTAGCCACTCAAGGGCAACTAGCGGGAGGGCGAGAGGGACCGGGGAGCTGTTTTTT. The entire variable domain, with the rest obtained from reference TRBV19 and TRBJ2-2, is as follows: DGGITQSPKYLFRKEGQNVTLSCEQNLNHDAMYWYRQDPGQGLRLIYYSQIVNDFQKGDIAEGYSVSREKKESFPLTVTSAQKNPTAFYLCASSHSRATSGRARGTGELFFGEGSRLTVL.

A remark on this clonotype: With the library built for alpha chains, this beta chain is off target and its frequency is not meaningful. J is TRBJ2-3 and V is TRBV11-2; 8 positions agree with TRBD2. V shed 3 bases and J 7 bases; nucleotides not matched to a gene: 6. Germline assignment: CDR1 SGHAT and CDR2 FQNNGV. This CDR3 is 14 amino acids long. CDR3 region: CASSFSGGGNTQYF. The CDR3 DNA is TGTGCCAGCAGCTTCAGCGGGGGAGGAAATACGCAGTATTTT.

Worth noting for this clonotype: Since it is a stray read in a library aimed at alpha chains, this beta chain has a size that is not meaningful. The chain is built from TRBV7-9 and TRBJ2-5; TRBD2 agrees at 7 bases. The V segment lost 3 bases and the J segment 4 bases; nucleotides outside the gene matches: 2. CDR3 size: 13 residues. Germline V CDR1 and CDR2: SEHNR, FQNEAQ (reference sequence). In DNA form, the CDR3 reads TGTGCCAGCAGCTTGGGGGGGAGAGAGACCCAGTACTTC. Its protein product is CASSLGGRETQYF.

By proportion, this clonotype is large. This beta chain represents an off-target read in a library built for alpha chains; its size is of limited meaning. The CDR3 protein is CASSFAGNEQFF. The CDR3 nucleotides read TGTGCCAGCAGCTTCGCAGGAAATGAGCAGTTCTTC. V gene TRBV7-2 combines with J gene TRBJ2-1; the D is unclear. Germline V gives CDR1 SGHTA, CDR2 FQGNSA. The germline V and J ends were trimmed by 3 bases and 7 bases, with 7 bases remaining between them. The CDR3 length is 12 residues.

As to this clonotype: At one end the junction does not follow the germline gene, possibly because of a read error. This beta chain was picked up by a library intended for alpha chains and is off target, so its count carries little meaning. The genes are TRBV7-3 and TRBJ2-1; D uncertain. Germline V gene sequence: CDR1 SGHTA, CDR2 FQGTGA. This CDR3 is built from 13 residues. The CDR3: CASSTVQIDEQFF. For the CDR3, the DNA is TGTGCCAGCAGCACCGTCCAGATAGATGAACAGTTCTTC.

As regards this clonotype: With the library built for alpha chains, this beta chain is off target and its frequency is not meaningful. J is TRBJ2-5 and V is TRBV5-1; the match to TRBD1 covers 8 bases. The V gene end was trimmed by 1 base and the J gene end by 6 bases; junction bases not matched to a gene: 5. Per the germline V gene, CDR1 is SGHRS and CDR2 is YFSETQ. The CDR3 covers 14 residues. The CDR3 region is CASSLFQGAQTQYF. CDR3 nucleotides: TGCGCCAGCAGCTTGTTCCAGGGGGCACAGACCCAGTACTTC.

This clonotype was detected a few times. Within a library made for alpha chains, this beta chain is off target, and its count is uninformative. The rearrangement links TRBV20-1 to TRBJ2-6; D unclear. CDR1 is DFQATT, CDR2 SNEGSKA, per germline (reference sequence). The CDR3 totals 14 residues. Between the trimmed V and J ends, which lost 6 bases and 2 bases, there was a span of 11 bases. The CDR3 reads CSAPEAPGANVLTF. The CDR3 coding sequence is TGCAGTGCCCCCGAGGCGCCTGGGGCCAACGTCCTGACTTTC.

On this clonotype: In a library made to pick up alpha chains, this beta chain is a stray read with a size that means little. The CDR3 DNA reads TGTGCCAGCAGTTCTGCAGGAGGCCAGTACTTC. Residues: CASSSAGGQYF. V usage is TRBV6-6 and J usage is TRBJ2-5; possible D gene TRBD2, 5 bases. Per germline, CDR1 MNHNY and CDR2 SVGAGI (reference sequence). The V gene lost 4 bases and the J gene lost 10 bases, with 10 bases spanning the gap. The CDR3 contains 11 residues.

By share, this clonotype counts as medium-sized (0.01 to 0.1%). Within a library made for alpha chains, this beta chain is off target, and its count is uninformative. The rearrangement uses TRBV29-1 and TRBJ2-7; the D gene is possibly TRBD2 (6 bases). V was pared by 5 bases and J by 0 bases, with 11 bases between. Germline CDR1 SQVTM, CDR2 ANQGSEA. The CDR3 contains 13 residues. The CDR3 DNA is TGCAGCGTTATAAGGGACTTCTCCTACGAGCAGTACTTC. Translated, it gives CSVIRDFSYEQYF.

To note about this clonotype: This beta chain turned up in a library designed for alpha chains; as an off-target read, its abundance says little. The chain joins TRBV5-4 to TRBJ2-1, with D possibly being TRBD1 (5 bases). Germline CDR1 reads SGHNT; CDR2 reads YYREEE (reference sequence). The CDR3 extends over 11 amino acids. V was shortened by 3 bases and J by 14 bases, with 12 bases between the two germline ends. This CDR3 is CASSSGPVKFF. The CDR3 DNA reads as TGTGCCAGCAGCTCAGGGCCCGTTAAGTTCTTC. Full variable domain (rest looked up from reference TRBV5-4 and TRBJ2-1): ETGVTQSPTHLIKTRGQQVTLRCSSQSGHNTVSWYQQALGQGPQFIFQYYREEENGRGNFPPRFSGLQFPNYSSELNVNALELDDSALYLCASSSGPVKFFGPGTRLTVL.

Turning to this clonotype: This beta chain is an unintended read in a library built for alpha chains; its size means little. The chain is built from TRBV11-2 and TRBJ2-1, with 7 bases fitting TRBD1. The V gene end was trimmed by 7 bases and the J gene end by 4 bases; junction bases not matched to a gene: 4. The CDR3 spans 13 residues. Germline CDR1 is SGHAT and CDR2 is FQNNGV. In nucleotides, the CDR3 is TGTGCCAGCACCCGGGACAGATACAATGAGCAGTTCTTC. Translation gives CASTRDRYNEQFF.

Turning to this clonotype: The library was prepared for alpha chains; this beta chain is a stray read, so its frequency means little. This chain uses TRBV4-3 with TRBJ1-5; D might be TRBD1 (6 bases). The CDR3 contains 17 residues. Germline lookup yields CDR1 LGHNA and CDR2 YSLEER. V lost 0 bases to trimming and J lost 0 bases, with 12 bases between them. The CDR3 DNA is TGCGCCAGCAGCCAAGACGCGAGGGGGGGTAGCAATCAGCCCCAGCATTTT. Translated, it gives CASSQDARGGSNQPQHF.

By share, this clonotype ranks as large. Since the library was made to target alpha chains, this beta chain is a stray read and its abundance is not meaningful. V and J are TRBV6-6 and TRBJ2-2; possible D gene TRBD2, 7 bases. Germline-derived CDR1 and CDR2 are MNHNY and SVGAGI (reference sequence). The CDR3 spans 14 residues. V was trimmed by 2 bases and J by 7 bases, leaving 11 bases between them. This CDR3 is CASSYGGAGGELFF. The CDR3 bases are TGTGCCAGCAGTTACGGGGGGGCCGGCGGGGAGCTGTTTTTT.

Notes on this clonotype: A library prepared for alpha chains yielded this beta chain as an off-target read; its size is of little meaning. This sequence joins TRBV24-1 and TRBJ2-1; 8 bases align to TRBD1. J was trimmed by 6 bases and V by 0 bases; bases with no gene match: 6. CDR1 and CDR2 (germline): KGHDR, SFDVKD. This CDR3 comprises 16 residues. The CDR3 loop is CATSDLRYDRGNEQFF. CDR3 in DNA: TGTGCCACCAGTGATTTGCGGTACGACAGGGGCAATGAGCAGTTCTTC.

On this clonotype: This beta chain represents an off-target read in a library built for alpha chains; its size is of limited meaning. The V and J genes are TRBV5-4 and TRBJ2-5; the D gene is possibly TRBD1 (5 bases). The CDR3 sequence is 13 residues long. V shed 1 base and J shed 5 bases, with 9 bases lying between them. CDR1 is SGHNT, CDR2 YYREEE, per germline (reference sequence). CDR3 sequence (DNA): TGTGCCAGCAGCTTGCCACCAGGGGAGACCCAGTACTTC. The encoded protein is CASSLPPGETQYF.

For this clonotype: A library prepared for alpha chains yielded this beta chain as an off-target read; its size is of little meaning. The J gene is TRBJ2-1, the V gene TRBV19; TRBD2 agrees at 8 bases. V dropped 4 bases and J dropped 8; count of bases not matched to a gene: 7. The V gene's germline CDR1 is LNHDA and CDR2 SQIVND (reference sequence). The CDR3 length is 14 residues. The CDR3 sequence is CASSRGLEGYEQFF. CDR3 coding DNA: TGTGCCAGTAGTAGGGGACTAGAAGGATATGAGCAGTTCTTC.

This clonotype was detected once. In a library made to pick up alpha chains, this beta chain is a stray read with a size that means little. Here the CDR3 reads CASRTGGGETQYF. The CDR3 DNA follows: TGTGCCAGCAGGACGGGGGGAGGTGAGACCCAGTACTTC. This chain uses TRBV7-9 with TRBJ2-5, with 7 bases fitting TRBD2. Germline trimming cut 6 bases from V and 5 bases from J; bases unmatched to any gene: 6. From germline, CDR1 is SEHNR and CDR2 FQNEAQ (reference sequence). There are 13 residues in the CDR3.

Sample share makes this clonotype medium-sized (0.01 to 0.1%). Being off target in a library aimed at alpha chains, this beta chain has a size of little meaning. CDR3 DNA sequence: TGTGCCAGCAGCTCGGGACGCTCCTACGAGCAGTACTTC. Its protein is CASSSGRSYEQYF. The chain has TRBV5-4 and TRBJ2-7, with D perhaps assigned TRBD1 or TRBD2 (5 bases each). The CDR3 consists of 13 residues. Trimming left V 3 bases short and J 0 bases short, with 7 bases between. Looked up from germline, CDR1 is SGHNT and CDR2 is YYREEE (reference sequence). Based on the CDR3 plus reference TRBV5-4 and TRBJ2-7, the full variable domain is ETGVTQSPTHLIKTRGQQVTLRCSSQSGHNTVSWYQQALGQGPQFIFQYYREEENGRGNFPPRFSGLQFPNYSSELNVNALELDDSALYLCASSSGRSYEQYFGPGTRLTVT.